A single sample is the source of the 8 T cell receptor beta chains below, sequenced in a study of CD8 T cells in Susac syndrome. With random hexamers, reverse transcription was performed on about 0.5 to 1 ug of RNA. Using its own MiXCR run on the immunoSEQ multiplex PCR reads, TCRdb lists one record per CDR3 protein. Of tens of thousands of distinct CDR3 sequences in the sample, 95% were seen once. Sequencing was performed on CD8+ T cells from PBMCs. These receptor sequences come from a human donor with Susac syndrome.

This clonotype appeared a single time. The rearrangement joins TRBV27 to TRBJ2-7, with 10 nucleotides matching TRBD2. V was clipped by 2 bases and J by 5 bases; unmatched bases: 6. The CDR3 is made up of 15 amino acids. Looked up from germline, CDR1 is MNHEY and CDR2 is SMNVEV (reference sequence). The CDR3 loop reads CASSLQAGGFDEQYF. The CDR3 DNA sequence: TGTGCCAGCAGTTTACAAGCGGGAGGGTTTGACGAGCAGTACTTC.

This rearrangement joins TRBV9 to TRBJ2-2, with 9 positions matching TRBD1. The V segment lost 0 bases and the J segment 1 base; nucleotides outside the gene matches: 4. There are 17 residues in the CDR3. Germline V gene data show CDR1 as SGDLS and CDR2 as YYNGEE. The CDR3 nucleotides are TGTGCCAGCAGCGTAGGTCGGACAGGGGTGAACACCGGGGAGCTGTTTTTT. It is translated as CASSVGRTGVNTGELFF.

V gene TRBV13 combines with J gene TRBJ2-7; no clear D. This CDR3 contains 12 residues. V gave up 0 bases and J gave up 4 bases, with 4 bases separating them. Germline CDR1 PRHDT, CDR2 FYEKMQ (reference sequence). This chain's CDR3 is CASSLGEYEQYF. The DNA for the CDR3 is TGTGCCAGCAGCTTAGGGGAGTACGAGCAGTACTTC.

J is TRBJ2-1 and V is TRBV13; unclear D gene. V lost 5 bases and J lost 2, with 10 bases in between. This CDR3 has 14 amino acids. Germline CDR1 PRHDT, CDR2 FYEKMQ (reference sequence). As DNA, the CDR3 is TGTGCCAGCAGCCCCCGGCAAGCCTACAATGAGCAGTTCTTC. Amino acid sequence: CASSPRQAYNEQFF.

The chain carries TRBV7-2 and TRBJ1-1; D possibly corresponds to TRBD1 (5 bases). The germline V gene encodes CDR1 SGHTA and CDR2 FQGNSA. The V gene lost 3 bases and the J gene lost 5 bases, with 13 bases spanning the gap. The CDR3 totals 14 residues. The CDR3 nucleotides read TGTGCCAGCAGCTTGGACATCATGGGGACTGAAGCTTTCTTT. This translates into CASSLDIMGTEAFF.

The chain recombines TRBV15 with TRBJ2-1; D is ambiguous. The V end lost 8 bases, the J end lost 2 bases, and 22 bases lay between the germline ends. This CDR3 region has 17 residues. CDR1 LNHNV and CDR2 YYDKDF come from the germline V gene (reference sequence). As DNA, the CDR3 is TGTGCCACCCCGCGCTGTCCCTCGCGATCACCCTACAATGAGCAGTTCTTC. Its translation: CATPRCPSRSPYNEQFF.

The chain employs TRBV7-2 and TRBJ2-1; 10 positions match TRBD1. Losses at the gene ends were 0 bases for V and 5 bases for J; bases not matched to a gene: 7. Germline loops: CDR1 SGHTA, CDR2 FQGNSA. This CDR3 is built from 17 residues. The CDR3 nucleotides read TGTGCCAGCAGCTTAGCCAAGGACAGGGGGTGGAACAATGAGCAGTTCTTC. Protein sequence: CASSLAKDRGWNNEQFF.

The V gene is TRBV20-1, the J gene TRBJ2-7, with TRBD1 matching 7 bases. Trimming took 6 bases from V and 4 from J; bases not matched to a gene: 3. The CDR3 contains 11 residues. From germline, CDR1 is DFQATT and CDR2 SNEGSKA (reference sequence). The CDR3 sequence is CSAEQGYEQYF. In DNA, the CDR3 is TGCAGTGCGGAACAGGGGTACGAGCAGTACTTC.